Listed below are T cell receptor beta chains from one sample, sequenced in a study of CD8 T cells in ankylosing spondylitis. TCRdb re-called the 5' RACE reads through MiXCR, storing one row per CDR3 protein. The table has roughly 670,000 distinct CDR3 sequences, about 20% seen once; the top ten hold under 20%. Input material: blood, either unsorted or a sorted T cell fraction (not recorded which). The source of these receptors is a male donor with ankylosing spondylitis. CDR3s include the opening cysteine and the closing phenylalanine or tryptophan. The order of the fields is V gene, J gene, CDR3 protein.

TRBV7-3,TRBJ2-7,CASSLKVGGPYEQYF
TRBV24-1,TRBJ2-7,CATSEAGTGNEQYF
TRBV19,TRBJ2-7,CASRKTGTAGEQYF
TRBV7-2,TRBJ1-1,CASSLTGTTNTEAFF
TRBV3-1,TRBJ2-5,CASSQDEGGRPGGTQYF
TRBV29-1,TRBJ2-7,CSVVTTRGSREQYF
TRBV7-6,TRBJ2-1,CASSLTGWNADEQFF
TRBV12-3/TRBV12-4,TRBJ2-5,CASSPWTGPNQETQYF
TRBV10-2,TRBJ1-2,CASSESTPVGLYGYTF
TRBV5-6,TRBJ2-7,CASSLVRMMDEQYF
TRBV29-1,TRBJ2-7,CSATTGSIYEQYF
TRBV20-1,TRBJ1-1,CSASQDREGTEAFF
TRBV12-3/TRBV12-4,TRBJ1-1,CASSLRPGWNTEAFF
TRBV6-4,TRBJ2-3,CASSPTSGGAAGTDTQYF
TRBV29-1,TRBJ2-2,CSVDSTTSAGELFF